This entry features one TCR beta chain sequence. These data belong to a study of radiation and T cells in renal cell carcinoma. Time point denoted: baseline pretreatment blood. Described treatment: 15 Gy SBRT to primary tumor, nephrectomy 4 weeks later. This table comes from immunoSEQ multiplex PCR, and its TCRdb copy is limited to in-frame clones, with some not included. The sample carries approximately 120,000 clones, roughly 80% recorded once. This clonotype was obtained from a woman between 55 and 75 years old with renal cell carcinoma. This specimen consisted of blood, obtained from a patient whose treatment included radiotherapy and nephrectomy.

The CDR3 DNA reads as TGTGCCAGCACCTCACCCGGGGGGTGGGAGACCCAGTACTTC. Its translation: CASTSPGGWETQYF. This sequence joins TRBV6-1 and TRBJ2-5, with 7 bases lining up with TRBD2. V dropped 7 bases and J dropped 5; count of bases not matched to a gene: 10. Germline CDR1 and CDR2: MNHNS and SASEGT. The CDR3 spans 14 residues.